The rows below give T cell receptor beta chains drawn from one sample of a study of T cell repertoires in cytomegalovirus infection. TCRdb fed the reads into MiXCR, producing one record per CDR3 protein. This table has around 900,000 distinct CDR3 sequences, around 32% appearing once. Which antigens these TCRs recognize remains unknown. The sequences come from cultured CD8+ T cells from PBMCs, collected from culture after CMV antigen stimulation. The receptors come from a human donor in good health (CMV status not recorded). Some clones in this sample may be carry-over from other donors' samples. The CDR3 runs from the conserved cysteine through the conserved F or W. D genes are given only for firm matches. Not every row has a clone size; where given, it reads once, few, many or a size class.

>TRBV28|TRBD1|TRBJ1-5|few
TGTGCCAGCAGTGAGCGACAGGGGGATCAGCCCCAGCATTTT
CASSERQGDQPQHF
>TRBV19|TRBD1|TRBJ1-1|many
TGTGCCAGTAGTATTATCCGGGACAGGGCCACTGAAGCTTTCTTT
CASSIIRDRATEAFF
>TRBV12-3/TRBV12-4|.|TRBJ1-6|few
TGTGCCAGCAGTCCGGAGGGGGGCCCCTATAATTCACCCCTCCACTTT
CASSPEGGPYNSPLHF
>TRBV4-1|TRBD1|TRBJ2-4|.
TGCGCCAGCAGCCAAGATGAACGGGACAGGATTGATGCCCCCGTCGGCACTCAGTACTTC
CASSQDERDRIDAPVGTQYF
>TRBV7-3|TRBD2|TRBJ2-5|few
TGTGCCAGCAGCTTGGGGGGGAATCAAGAGACCCAGTACTTC
CASSLGGNQETQYF
>TRBV6-6|.|TRBJ1-2|.
TGTGCCAGCAGTTACTCGAGTGGGACCGCACCTGGAGATGGCTACACCTTC
CASSYSSGTAPGDGYTF
>TRBV10-3|.|TRBJ2-7|.
TGTGCCATCAGTGAGTCCTCGACGGCAGGGTCACCCTACGAGCAGTACTTC
CAISESSTAGSPYEQYF
>TRBV7-9|.|TRBJ2-5|many
TGTGCCAGCAAAGGTTTAGAGACCCAGTACTTC
CASKGLETQYF
>TRBV7-2|.|TRBJ2-1|many
TGTGCCAGCAGCTTCGGGATCTACAATGAGCAGTTCTTC
CASSFGIYNEQFF
>TRBV7-6|TRBD2|TRBJ2-1|.
TGTGCCAGCAGCGCTCTTGGGACTAGCGGGGACAATGAGCAGTTCTTC
CASSALGTSGDNEQFF
>TRBV9|.|TRBJ1-2|few
TGTGCCAGCAGCGTGGACTCTCCGGGACGAAGTTACACCTTC
CASSVDSPGRSYTF
>TRBV12-5|TRBD1|TRBJ2-7|.
TGTGCTAGTGGTTTGCCCCAGCCGGGACAGGGAAGGAACGAGCAGTACTTC
CASGLPQPGQGRNEQYF
>TRBV20-1|TRBD1|TRBJ2-7|.
TGCAGTGCCGACGGGACAGGGGGTGCCGAGCAGTACTTC
CSADGTGGAEQYF
>TRBV5-1|.|TRBJ2-1|.
TGCGCCAGCAGCTTGGCCCCCAGTGAGCAGTTCTTC
CASSLAPSEQFF
>TRBV6-6|TRBD1|TRBJ1-1|.
TGTGCCAGCAGTCCCGACAGGGGGGAGACTGAAGCTTTCTTT
CASSPDRGETEAFF
>TRBV10-3|TRBD2|TRBJ2-3|.
TGTGCCATCAGTGCGCCCGAAAGCGGGGGGGCCGGGACAGATACGCAGTATTTT
CAISAPESGGAGTDTQYF
>TRBV7-2|.|TRBJ1-5|many
TGTGCCAGCAGCTTAGGGGTGCCGGGACAAAATCAGCCCCAGCATTTT
CASSLGVPGQNQPQHF
>TRBV7-2|.|TRBJ1-2|few
TGTGCCAGCGTCGAGCGGACCTATGGCTACACCTTC
CASVERTYGYTF
>TRBV6-6|.|TRBJ1-1|.
TGTGCCAGCAGTTACTCGGGAGGGGAAGCTGAAGCTTTCTTT
CASSYSGGEAEAFF
>TRBV6-1|TRBD1|TRBJ2-7|few
TGTGCCAGTTGGAACAGGGGGCCCTACGAGCAGTACTTC
CASWNRGPYEQYF
>TRBV5-5|.|TRBJ1-1|.
TGTGCCAGCATGTGGGGGAGCACTGAAGCTTTCTTT
CASMWGSTEAFF
>TRBV7-2|.|TRBJ2-1|many
TGTGCCAGCAGCAATATGCCCATTGAGCAGTTCTTC
CASSNMPIEQFF